Listed here is a single TCR beta chain. The target antigen is unknown. This sample is drawn from a study of graft-versus-host responses after intestinal transplantation. In the study overall: Multivisceral, liver-intestinal, or isolated intestinal transplants were given to recipients.

V was cut by 3 bases and J by 6 bases, with 12 bases left in between. The CDR3 consists of 14 residues. In germline, CDR1 is SEHNR, CDR2 FQNEAQ (reference sequence). Sequenced by immunoSEQ multiplex PCR; TCRdb stores in-frame clones only, minus some. The sample consists of approximately 90,000 clones, around 93% of them appearing once. The sequence derives from a human donor who was the organ donor for an intestinal transplant. This chain uses TRBV7-9 with TRBJ1-5; D is uncertain. The input for sequencing was unstimulated CD8+ T cells sorted from spleen or lymph node cells, taken before transplant. CDR3 in DNA: TGTGCCAGCAGCTTCGGCGGAGTTCGTCAGCCCCAGCATTTT. Translation gives CASSFGGVRQPQHF.